The 30 T cell receptor beta chains listed next were all sequenced from one sample in a study of shared T cell receptors in the human thymus. Using immunoSEQ multiplex PCR, the repertoire was profiled, and TCRdb retains in-frame clones only, with some absent. The table has approximately 68,000 clones, more than 90% seen once. Sequenced sample: thymocytes. All receptors come from a human donor.

CDR3 nucleotide sequence: TGTGCCAGCAGCTCTTTCAGTATACAGGGTTGGGAGGAGAATGAAAAACTGTTTTTT. Its translation: CASSSFSIQGWEENEKLFF. The V gene is TRBV7-2, the J gene TRBJ1-4, with D perhaps matching TRBD1 (6 bases). The CDR3 contains 19 residues. The V gene's germline CDR1 is SGHTA and CDR2 FQGNSA. V gave up 4 bases and J gave up 5 bases, with 26 bases separating them.

V and J are TRBV7-9 and TRBJ1-1; D perhaps matches TRBD1 (6 bases). Per germline, CDR1 SEHNR and CDR2 FQNEAQ (reference sequence). V lost 0 bases to trimming and J lost 6 bases, with 20 bases between them. The CDR3 length is 17 residues. The CDR3 loop is CASSLARQGKRDAEAFF. CDR3 bases: TGTGCCAGCAGCTTAGCTCGCCAGGGGAAGAGGGACGCTGAAGCTTTCTTT.

The genes are TRBV21-1 and TRBJ1-5. TRBV21-1 is classified as a pseudogene. CDR3 length equals 18 residues. CDR3 sequence: CASSKNPILERSNQPQHF. The DNA for the CDR3 is TGTGCCAGCAGCAAAAACCCGATCCTGGAGAGAAGCAATCAGCCCCAGCATTTT.

This clone appeared once. The rearrangement links TRBV11-2 to TRBJ2-7, with TRBD2 matching over 10 bases. The CDR3 runs to 17 residues. The ends lost 2 bases at V and 2 bases at J; junction bases unmatched: 9. The V gene's germline CDR1 is SGHAT and CDR2 FQNNGV. CDR3: CASSLLLLAGEAYEQYF. The CDR3 bases are TGTGCCAGCAGCTTACTCCTCCTAGCGGGGGAAGCCTACGAGCAGTACTTC.

The gene calls are TRBV7-2 and TRBJ2-1, with 8 bases lining up with TRBD1. After removal of 5 bases from V and 4 bases from J, the junction contained 16 bases not matched to a gene. Germline V lookup: CDR1 SGHTA, CDR2 FQGNSA. The CDR3 has 18 residues. CDR3: CASSPRTAGTGGYNEQFF. The CDR3 nucleotides read TGTGCCAGCAGCCCACGAACTGCCGGGACAGGCGGGTACAATGAGCAGTTCTTC.

This clone was found a few times. The chain links TRBV7-3 to TRBJ2-2; D unclear. Trimming pared 1 base from V and 8 bases from J, leaving 8 bases between. Germline assignment: CDR1 SGHTA and CDR2 FQGTGA. This CDR3 contains 13 residues. This CDR3 is CASSLMGNGELFF. The CDR3 DNA is TGTGCCAGCAGCTTAATGGGCAATGGGGAGCTGTTTTTT.

This chain joins TRBV7-8 and TRBJ2-7; no reliable D call. Trimming removed 1 base at V and 2 bases at J, with 12 bases between. The CDR3 sequence is 15 residues long. Germline-derived CDR1 and CDR2 are SGHVS and FQNEAQ. CDR3 protein: CASSLVRAAPYEQYF. In DNA, the CDR3 is TGTGCCAGCAGCTTAGTTAGGGCGGCGCCCTACGAGCAGTACTTC.

V is TRBV6-5 and J is TRBJ2-3; 8 positions agree with TRBD2. Trimming cost V 6 bases and J 4 bases; bases outside gene matches: 9. Germline lookup yields CDR1 MNHEY and CDR2 SVGAGI. The CDR3 runs 15 residues. CDR3 nucleotide sequence: TGTGCCAGCAGCCCGGGACTAGGTCCGCCAGATACGCAGTATTTT. The encoded protein is CASSPGLGPPDTQYF.

V and J are TRBV5-6 and TRBJ2-2, with D unclear. Germline V gives CDR1 SGHDT, CDR2 YYEEEE. V lost 4 bases, J lost 3 bases, and 13 bases lay in between. The CDR3 length is 15 residues. The CDR3 DNA reads TGTGCCAGCAGCCCCCCAGGTAGGCACACCGGGGAGCTGTTTTTT. It codes for CASSPPGRHTGELFF.

This clone showed up just once. The rearrangement uses TRBV7-9 and TRBJ1-1; 7 bases map to TRBD1. The CDR3 consists of 16 residues. The ends lost 5 bases at V and 4 bases at J; junction bases unmatched: 13. The germline CDR1 and CDR2 sequences are SEHNR and FQNEAQ (reference sequence). In DNA form, the CDR3 reads TGTGCCAGCAGCCGCTGGGACAGATGGGGCCCCACTGAAGCTTTCTTT. Its protein product is CASSRWDRWGPTEAFF.

This rearrangement joins TRBV19 to TRBJ2-7; the D gene is possibly TRBD2 (6 bases). The V gene's germline CDR1 is LNHDA and CDR2 SQIVND (reference sequence). The CDR3 is 13 amino acids. Trimming left V 10 bases short and J 2 bases short, with 15 bases between. The CDR3 region has the DNA TGTGCCACCGCGGGGCAGGCAACCTACGAGCAGTACTTC. It translates to CATAGQATYEQYF.

This rearrangement joins TRBV2 to TRBJ1-1; 7 positions match TRBD1. The CDR3 is made up of 15 amino acids. Germline V gene data show CDR1 as SNHLY and CDR2 as FYNNEI. Losses at the gene ends were 5 bases for V and 3 bases for J; bases not matched to a gene: 9. Here the CDR3 reads CASSWTGGGDTEAFF. Here the CDR3 DNA reads TGTGCCAGCAGTTGGACAGGCGGAGGAGACACTGAAGCTTTCTTT.

Here the CDR3 DNA reads TGTGCCAGCAGCGGCGGGCCCCCGAACACTGAAGCTTTCTTT. Translation gives CASSGGPPNTEAFF. V usage is TRBV9 and J usage is TRBJ1-1, with no clear D. V lost 3 bases and J 1 base, leaving 10 bases between the germline ends. The CDR3 is 14 residues long. Germline V CDR1 and CDR2: SGDLS, YYNGEE.

J is TRBJ1-5 and V is TRBV5-8; TRBD1 matches 8 bases. The CDR3 length is 18 residues. Trimming cost V 6 bases and J 0 bases; bases outside gene matches: 14. CDR1 and CDR2 (germline): SGHTS, YDEGEE. The CDR3 DNA reads as TGTGCCAGCACCGTAGATCGGACAGGGTTTATTAGCAATCAGCCCCAGCATTTT. Encoded protein: CASTVDRTGFISNQPQHF.

This chain uses TRBV5-1 with TRBJ2-7; possible D gene TRBD1, 6 bases. CDR3 length equals 14 residues. V was cut by 6 bases and J by 0 bases, with 13 bases left in between. Germline V lookup: CDR1 SGHRS, CDR2 YFSETQ. The CDR3 DNA follows: TGCGCCAGCATGCAGGGGAAGAGCTCCTACGAGCAGTACTTC. Protein product: CASMQGKSSYEQYF. Full variable domain (rest looked up from reference TRBV5-1 and TRBJ2-7): KAGVTQTPRYLIKTRGQQVTLSCSPISGHRSVSWYQQTPGQGLQFLFEYFSETQRNKGNFPGRFSGRQFSNSRSEMNVSTLELGDSALYLCASMQGKSSYEQYFGPGTRLTVT.

J is TRBJ1-6 and V is TRBV15; no firm D call. CDR1 LNHNV and CDR2 YYDKDF come from the germline V gene (reference sequence). The CDR3 length is 16 residues. V dropped 9 bases and J dropped 2 bases, with 17 bases sitting between them. CDR3 protein: CATTRLIDAYNSPLHF. In DNA form, the CDR3 reads TGTGCCACTACTAGACTGATCGACGCCTATAATTCACCCCTCCACTTT.

The chain is built from TRBV5-1 and TRBJ2-7; D is unresolved. V dropped 0 bases and J dropped 3 bases, with 10 bases sitting between them. The CDR3 runs to 14 residues. Germline values: CDR1 SGHRS, CDR2 YFSETQ. The CDR3 nucleotides are TGCGCCAGCAGCTTGGGTTCCGGGCTCTACGAGCAGTACTTC. Protein product: CASSLGSGLYEQYF.

The chain recombines TRBV21-1 with TRBJ2-3; TRBD2, the D gene given by the table, was not confirmed from the DNA. TRBV21-1 is a known pseudogene. This CDR3 has 19 amino acids. The CDR3, as DNA: TGTGCCAGCAGCAAAGCTCCCTGTTGGACTAGCGAGTTCACAGATACGCAGTATTTT. Translating it yields CASSKAPCWTSEFTDTQYF.

Notes on this clone: Within the sample, other DNA sequences also encode this same CDR3. The chain links TRBV9 to TRBJ1-1, with D possibly TRBD1 on 5 matching bases. Trimming pared 2 bases from V and 0 bases from J, leaving 11 bases between. Germline assignment: CDR1 SGDLS and CDR2 YYNGEE. This CDR3 has 15 amino acids. DNA of the CDR3: TGTGCCAGCAGCGTCGACAGACAAATGAACACTGAAGCTTTCTTT. This sequence encodes CASSVDRQMNTEAFF. Filled out from reference TRBV9 and TRBJ1-1, the complete variable domain reads DSGVTQTPKHLITATGQRVTLRCSPRSGDLSVYWYQQSLDQGLQFLIQYYNGEERAKGNILERFSAQQFPDLHSELNLSSLELGDSALYFCASSVDRQMNTEAFFGQGTRLTVV.

The chain is built from TRBV6-5 and TRBJ1-5, with D perhaps TRBD1 (6 bases). V was trimmed by 6 bases and J by 7 bases, leaving 16 bases between them. This CDR3 is 14 amino acids long. Germline V gene lookup returns CDR1 MNHEY and CDR2 SVGAGI. The CDR3 DNA sequence: TGTGCCAGCAGGGAGACAGGTTCTTACCAGCCCCAGCATTTT. It encodes CASRETGSYQPQHF.

The chain couples TRBV30 to TRBJ1-2; D is unresolved. CDR1 is GTSNPN and CDR2 is SVGIG in the germline V gene (reference sequence). This CDR3 comprises 13 residues. V lost 2 bases, J lost 1 base, and 8 bases lay in between. Here the CDR3 reads CAWSLEINYGYTF. The CDR3 DNA reads TGTGCCTGGAGTTTAGAGATTAACTATGGCTACACCTTC. Filled out from reference TRBV30 and TRBJ1-2, the complete variable domain reads SQTIHQWPATLVQPVGSPLSLECTVEGTSNPNLYWYRQAAGRGLQLLFYSVGIGQISSEVPQNLSASRPQDRQFILSSKKLLLSDSGFYLCAWSLEINYGYTFGSGTRLTVV.

The genes are TRBV14 and TRBJ1-2; 9 bases align to TRBD1. The germline CDR1 and CDR2 sequences are SGHDN and FVKESK. The length of the CDR3 is 15 residues. After removal of 2 bases from V and 8 bases from J, the junction contained 9 bases not matched to a gene. Here the CDR3 DNA reads TGTGCCAGCAGCCAACGACAGGGGGATTGGCGGGGCTACACCTTC. Amino acids: CASSQRQGDWRGYTF.

V gene TRBV9 combines with J gene TRBJ1-5; maybe TRBD1 (5 bases). Germline CDR1 and CDR2: SGDLS and YYNGEE. The CDR3 is 15 residues long. The V end lost 4 bases, the J end lost 3 bases, and 14 bases lay between the germline ends. The CDR3 region is CASSHLPGPNQPQHF. The DNA of the CDR3 is TGTGCCAGCAGCCATCTACCGGGACCCAATCAGCCCCAGCATTTT.

The genes are TRBV6-6 and TRBJ2-4; a weak D match, TRBD2 (6 bases). The germline gives CDR1 MNHNY, CDR2 SVGAGI (reference sequence). This CDR3 comprises 16 residues. V was trimmed by 4 bases and J by 0 bases, leaving 13 bases between them. CDR3 amino acids: CASSFGGDLAKNIQYF. The DNA for the CDR3 is TGTGCCAGCAGTTTTGGCGGGGATCTAGCCAAAAACATTCAGTACTTC.

This chain joins TRBV4-1 and TRBJ1-3; D not resolved. This CDR3 contains 17 residues. Germline loops: CDR1 MGHRA, CDR2 YSYEKL. Trimming took 4 bases from V and 0 from J, leaving 16 bases between them. In nucleotides, the CDR3 is TGCGCCAGCAGCCCTTGGGGAATACTAAGCTCTGGAAACACCATATATTTT. Protein product: CASSPWGILSSGNTIYF.

The chain carries TRBV5-6 and TRBJ2-3; maybe TRBD1 (6 bases). V was shortened by 0 bases and J by 0 bases, with 17 bases between the two germline ends. The CDR3 has 18 residues. CDR1 SGHDT and CDR2 YYEEEE come from the germline V gene. The DNA for the CDR3 is TGTGCCAGCAGCTTGGGACAGGTCGCCCGTTACAGCACAGATACGCAGTATTTT. It yields the protein CASSLGQVARYSTDTQYF.

This chain links TRBV4-1 with TRBJ1-3; D remains unclear. CDR3 length: 19 amino acids. Germline V gives CDR1 MGHRA, CDR2 YSYEKL. Trimming pared 8 bases from V and 7 bases from J, leaving 33 bases between. For the CDR3, the DNA is TGCGCCAGCTCCCTCAACGATCACAGAAAAAGGAAGAGCGGTAACACCATATATTTT. It translates to CASSLNDHRKRKSGNTIYF.

CDR3 sequence (DNA): TGTGCCAGCAGAGACAGGGGGGAGATCACAGATACGCAGTATTTT. Its protein is CASRDRGEITDTQYF. V gene TRBV2 combines with J gene TRBJ2-3, with TRBD1 matching 9 bases. Trimming took 6 bases from V and 2 from J; bases not matched to a gene: 6. Looked up from germline, CDR1 is SNHLY and CDR2 is FYNNEI. The CDR3 consists of 15 residues.

The chain joins TRBV11-2 to TRBJ2-1; possibly TRBD2 for D (6 bases). The germline CDR1 and CDR2 sequences are SGHAT and FQNNGV. The CDR3 covers 19 residues. With 1 base removed from V and 4 bases from J, the gap between germline ends came to 23 bases. CDR3 nucleotide sequence: TGTGCCAGCAGCTTAGTCCGGGGAGGTCGGTCGGAGTTATACAATGAGCAGTTCTTC. This translates into CASSLVRGGRSELYNEQFF.

This clone was seen a few times. V is TRBV18 and J is TRBJ1-5, with D possibly TRBD1 on 6 matching bases. This CDR3 is 16 amino acids long. The germline gives CDR1 KGHSH, CDR2 LQKENI. The ends were cut back, 3 bases at V and 2 bases at J, with 14 bases in the middle. Here the CDR3 reads CASSPGRGVRNQPQHF. In DNA form, the CDR3 reads TGTGCCAGCTCACCGGGCAGGGGAGTTCGCAATCAGCCCCAGCATTTT.